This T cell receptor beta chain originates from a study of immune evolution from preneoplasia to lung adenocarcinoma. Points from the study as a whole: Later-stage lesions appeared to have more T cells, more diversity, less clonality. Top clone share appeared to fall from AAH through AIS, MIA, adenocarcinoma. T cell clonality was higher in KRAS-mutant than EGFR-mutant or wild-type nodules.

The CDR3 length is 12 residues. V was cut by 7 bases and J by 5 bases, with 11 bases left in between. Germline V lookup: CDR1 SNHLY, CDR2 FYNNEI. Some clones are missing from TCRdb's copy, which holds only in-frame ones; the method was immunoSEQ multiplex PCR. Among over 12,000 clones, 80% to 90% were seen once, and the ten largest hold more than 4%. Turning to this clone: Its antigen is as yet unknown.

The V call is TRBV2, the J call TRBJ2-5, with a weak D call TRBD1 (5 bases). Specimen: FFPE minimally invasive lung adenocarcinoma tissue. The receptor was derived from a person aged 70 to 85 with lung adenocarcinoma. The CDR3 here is CASTQGGETQYF. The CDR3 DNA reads TGTGCCAGCACCCAGGGTGGGGAGACCCAGTACTTC.